This T cell receptor (beta chain) was recorded in a study of T cells after yellow fever vaccination. From the 5' RACE reads, TCRdb called clonotypes with MiXCR, one entry per CDR3 protein. Here the sample spans some 350,000 distinct CDR3 sequences, around 4.1% being singletons. This clonotype has just a few counts. Its antigen is still unknown. This CDR3 is 13 amino acids long. V was cut by 3 bases and J by 2 bases, with 7 bases left in between. Germline loops: CDR1 SGHRS, CDR2 YFSETQ. Study-wide points: A small share of clonotypes appeared in both CD4 and CD8 compartments. Abundant clonotypes from the bulk population could contaminate FACS-sorted repertoires. The study found a weaker secondary response that peaked faster, day 5 versus 15. Among primary-vaccination clones, most reappeared after the booster, at 95% to 96% for CD4 and around 91% for CD8.

This clonotype originated in a man between 18 and 29 years old who received the YFV17D yellow fever vaccine. This chain joins TRBV5-1 and TRBJ2-3, with D unclear. The starting material was PBMCs, obtained 5 days after the yellow fever booster vaccination. For the CDR3, the DNA is TGCGCCAGCAGCTGGTCGATCACAGATACGCAGTATTTT. It yields the protein CASSWSITDTQYF.